This paragraph reports one T cell receptor (beta chain). As yet, its antigen is unknown. This record comes from a study of OX40 agonist ivuxolimab in advanced cancers. About the study: As their treatment, patients were administered ivuxolimab, an agonistic anti-OX40 (CD134) antibody. Participants averaged approximately 65 years of age (range roughly 23 to 90) and were about 85% male. Study-wide points: Blood T cells, both CD4+ and CD8+, expanded clonally by week 6 at 0.1 to 3.0 mg/kg.

The protocol was immunoSEQ multiplex PCR, while the TCRdb copy is restricted to in-frame clones and leaves out a portion. The table records some 35,000 clones, around 87% of them present only once. V gave up 5 bases and J gave up 5 bases; unmatched junction bases: 9. The germline gives CDR1 SGHKS, CDR2 YYEKEE (reference sequence). CDR3 length: 14 amino acids. The sample here was CD4+ or CD8+ T cells sorted from blood, taken in a trial of the OX40 agonist ivuxolimab. The sequence came from an adult with an advanced solid tumor such as melanoma, head and neck, liver or kidney cancer. The rearrangement uses TRBV5-5 and TRBJ2-5; 7 nucleotides match TRBD1. Written as DNA, the CDR3 is TGTGCCAGCAGTTCAGGGACAGTGGGGGAGACCCAGTACTTC. Its protein is CASSSGTVGETQYF. Complete variable domain (other parts from reference TRBV5-5 and TRBJ2-5): DAGVTQSPTHLIKTRGQQVTLRCSPISGHKSVSWYQQVLGQGPQFIFQYYEKEERGRGNFPDRFSARQFPNYSSELNVNALLLGDSALYLCASSSGTVGETQYFGPGTRLLVL.